Below, 4 T cell receptor beta chains from the same sample are listed, as sequenced in a study of blood T cell repertoires in COVID-19 (dated by TCRdb to about 2020). Preparation of the library involved the immunoSEQ multiplex PCR assay. Held by TCRdb, this immuneACCESS table contains in-frame sequences only and omits some clones. Under half of the omission traces to an unresolved V gene where checked; the cause of the rest is unknown. The sample profile shows around 400,000 clones; roughly 90% of them were found once. The ten biggest clones cover about 1.7% of the sample. Sequenced: PBMCs or T cells enriched from blood (not recorded which). Receptor source: a woman in her thirties who had recovered from COVID-19.

The rearrangement links TRBV5-1 to TRBJ1-4; D is unresolved. V lost 1 base and J 0 bases, leaving 19 bases between the germline ends. The CDR3 is 19 amino acids. CDR1 is SGHRS and CDR2 is YFSETQ in the germline V gene. CDR3 sequence (DNA): TGCGCCAGCAGCTTGCGCCCGGGGTCGTTCTCCACAACTAATGAAAAACTGTTTTTT. This codes for CASSLRPGSFSTTNEKLFF.

This chain connects TRBV5-1 to TRBJ2-7, with TRBD2 matching 9 bases. CDR3 length: 17 residues. V shed 0 bases and J 2 bases; nucleotides not matched to a gene: 9. Looked up from germline, CDR1 is SGHRS and CDR2 is YFSETQ. CDR3 DNA: TGCGCCAGCAGCTTGGCCGGGCTAGCGGGAAAAACCTACGAGCAGTACTTC. Its protein is CASSLAGLAGKTYEQYF.

V gene TRBV7-8 combines with J gene TRBJ1-1, with D uncertain. Germline lookup yields CDR1 SGHVS and CDR2 FQNEAQ. The CDR3 is 14 residues long. V was shortened by 5 bases and J by 6 bases, with 16 bases between the two germline ends. CDR3 DNA sequence: TGTGCCAGCAGCCGGTGGGCCGGTAAAGCTGAAGCTTTCTTT. Amino acid sequence: CASSRWAGKAEAFF. The entire variable domain, with the rest obtained from reference TRBV7-8 and TRBJ1-1, is as follows: GAGVSQSPRYKVAKRGQDVALRCDPISGHVSLFWYQQALGQGPEFLTYFQNEAQLDKSGLPSDRFFAERPEGSVSTLKIQRTQQEDSAVYLCASSRWAGKAEAFFGQGTRLTVV.

The rearrangement uses TRBV7-6 and TRBJ1-1, with D perhaps TRBD1 (6 bases). CDR3 size: 12 residues. Germline CDR1 reads SGHVS; CDR2 reads FNYEAQ. Trimming removed 6 bases at V and 8 bases at J, with 13 bases between. The CDR3 region is CASSRLGGEAFF. CDR3 nucleotide sequence: TGTGCCAGCAGTCGATTAGGGGGAGAAGCTTTCTTT. The variable domain in full, completed from reference TRBV7-6 and TRBJ1-1, reads GAGVSQSPRYKVTKRGQDVALRCDPISGHVSLYWYRQALGQGPEFLTYFNYEAQQDKSGLPNDRFSAERPEGSISTLTIQRTEQRDSAMYRCASSRLGGEAFFGQGTRLTVV.